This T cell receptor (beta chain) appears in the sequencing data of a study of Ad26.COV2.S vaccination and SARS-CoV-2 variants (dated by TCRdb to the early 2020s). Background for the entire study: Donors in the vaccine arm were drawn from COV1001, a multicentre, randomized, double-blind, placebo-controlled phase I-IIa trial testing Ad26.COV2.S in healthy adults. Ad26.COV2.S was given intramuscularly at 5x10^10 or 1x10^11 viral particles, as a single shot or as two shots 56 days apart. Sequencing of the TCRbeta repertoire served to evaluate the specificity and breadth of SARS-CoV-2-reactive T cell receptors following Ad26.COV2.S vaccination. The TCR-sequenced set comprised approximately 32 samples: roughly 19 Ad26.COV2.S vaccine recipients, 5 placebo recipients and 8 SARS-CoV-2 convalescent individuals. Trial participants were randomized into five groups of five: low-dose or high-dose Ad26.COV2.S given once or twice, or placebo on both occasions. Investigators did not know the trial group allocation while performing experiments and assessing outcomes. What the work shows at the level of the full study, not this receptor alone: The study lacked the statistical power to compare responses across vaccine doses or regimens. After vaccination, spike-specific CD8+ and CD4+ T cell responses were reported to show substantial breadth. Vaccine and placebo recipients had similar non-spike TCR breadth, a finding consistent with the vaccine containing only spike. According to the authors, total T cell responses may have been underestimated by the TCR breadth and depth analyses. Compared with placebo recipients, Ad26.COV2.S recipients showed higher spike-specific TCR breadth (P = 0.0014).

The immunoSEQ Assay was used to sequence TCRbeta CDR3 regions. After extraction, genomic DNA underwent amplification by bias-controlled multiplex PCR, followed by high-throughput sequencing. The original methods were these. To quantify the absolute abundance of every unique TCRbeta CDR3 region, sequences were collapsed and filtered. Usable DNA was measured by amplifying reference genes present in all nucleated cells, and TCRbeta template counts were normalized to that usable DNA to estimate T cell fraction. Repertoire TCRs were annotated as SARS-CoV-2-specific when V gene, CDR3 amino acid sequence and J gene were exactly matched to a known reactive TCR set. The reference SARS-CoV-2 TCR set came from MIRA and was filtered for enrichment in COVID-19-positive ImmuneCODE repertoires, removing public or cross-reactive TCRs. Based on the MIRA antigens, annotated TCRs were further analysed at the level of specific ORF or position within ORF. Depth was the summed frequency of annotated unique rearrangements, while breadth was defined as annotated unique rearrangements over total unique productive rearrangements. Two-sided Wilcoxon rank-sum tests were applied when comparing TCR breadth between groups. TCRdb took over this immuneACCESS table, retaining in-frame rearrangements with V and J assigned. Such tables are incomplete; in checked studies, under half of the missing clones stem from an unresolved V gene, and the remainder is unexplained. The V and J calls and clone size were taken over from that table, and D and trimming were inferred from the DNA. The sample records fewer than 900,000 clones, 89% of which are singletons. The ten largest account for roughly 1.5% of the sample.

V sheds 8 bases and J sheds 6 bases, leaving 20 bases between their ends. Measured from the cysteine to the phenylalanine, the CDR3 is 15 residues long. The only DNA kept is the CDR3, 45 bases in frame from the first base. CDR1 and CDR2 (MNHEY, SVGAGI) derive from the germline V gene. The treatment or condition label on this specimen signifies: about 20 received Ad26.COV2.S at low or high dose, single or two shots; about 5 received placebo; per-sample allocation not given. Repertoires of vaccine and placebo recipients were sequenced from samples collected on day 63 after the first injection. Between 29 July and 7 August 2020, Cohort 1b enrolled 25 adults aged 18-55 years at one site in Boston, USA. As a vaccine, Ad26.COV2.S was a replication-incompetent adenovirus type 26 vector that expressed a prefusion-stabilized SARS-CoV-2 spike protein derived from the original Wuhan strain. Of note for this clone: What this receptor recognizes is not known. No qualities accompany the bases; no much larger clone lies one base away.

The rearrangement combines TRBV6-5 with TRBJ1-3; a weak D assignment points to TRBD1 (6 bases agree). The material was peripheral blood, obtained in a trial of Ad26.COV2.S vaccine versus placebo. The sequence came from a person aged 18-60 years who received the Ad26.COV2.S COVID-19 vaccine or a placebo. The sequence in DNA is TGTGCCAGCGAACCCAACCGGGACATCATAAACACCATATATTTT. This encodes CASEPNRDIINTIYF.